This T cell receptor (beta chain) was retrieved from a study of T cells after yellow fever vaccination. Points from the study as a whole: Most primary-vaccination clones reappeared after the booster (approximately 95% CD4, about 87% CD8).

TCRdb reanalysed the 5' RACE reads using MiXCR and keeps one entry per CDR3 protein. The data contain about 220,000 distinct CDR3 sequences, 5.5% to 8.5% of them seen just once; the ten biggest clones take up more than 1%. This clonotype has a count of ten or more. The antigen remains unidentified. The CDR3 covers 16 residues. Germline assignment: CDR1 SGHRS and CDR2 YFSETQ. V dropped 0 bases and J dropped 4; count of bases not matched to a gene: 6. The chain carries TRBV5-1 and TRBJ2-1; 8 bases are shared with TRBD1. The TCR was taken from a man aged 25 to 40 who received the YFV17D yellow fever vaccine. Specimen: CD4+ T cells sorted from PBMCs, collected on the day of the yellow fever booster vaccination. The CDR3 sequence: CASSLEAGGSYNEQFF. The CDR3 DNA reads as TGCGCCAGCAGCTTGGAGGCAGGGGGCTCTTACAATGAGCAGTTCTTC.